The following is a T cell receptor beta chain sequence with its context. Clones were read by immunoSEQ multiplex PCR, and TCRdb kept only the in-frame ones, dropping some. The top ten hold approximately 14% of the sample, which has roughly 250,000 clones, more than 65% seen once. This sample stems from a study of blood T cell repertoires in COVID-19. Looking at the study overall: PBMCs, B-cell-depleted T cells, or T cells were the source of the cDNA or gDNA that made up the material.

CDR1 is SQVTM and CDR2 is ANQGSEA in the germline V gene. Between the trimmed V and J ends, which lost 7 bases and 6 bases, there was a span of 19 bases. There are 13 residues in the CDR3. The sequence derives from a person aged 65 to 79 with COVID-19, enrolled during active disease. Sequencing was done on a sample of peripheral blood. This chain connects TRBV29-1 to TRBJ2-7; possibly TRBD1 for D (6 bases). Written as DNA, the CDR3 is TGCAGCGGAACCGGGGCAGGGGTGCGCGAGCAGTACTTC. It yields the protein CSGTGAGVREQYF.